This T cell receptor beta chain was observed in a study of CD8 T cells in ankylosing spondylitis. Trimming left V 3 bases short and J 2 bases short, with 10 bases between. Germline V gives CDR1 SGHTA, CDR2 FQGNSA. CDR3 length equals 14 residues. Overall study findings and caveats: Reportedly, matched ankylosing spondylitis synovial fluid was significantly enriched for disease-linked clones.

TCRdb itself ran the 5' RACE reads through MiXCR, one entry per CDR3 protein. The table includes over 110,000 distinct CDR3 sequences, 7% to 10% detected once. A note on this clonotype: Its antigen remains unidentified.

Sequencing was performed on synovial fluid, either unsorted or a sorted T cell fraction (not recorded which). The origin of this receptor is a male donor with ankylosing spondylitis. The chain has TRBV7-2 and TRBJ2-5, with TRBD1 as a possible D gene (5 bases). CDR3 in DNA: TGTGCCAGCAGCTTGAACCAGGGACAAGAGACCCAGTACTTC. Protein sequence: CASSLNQGQETQYF.